What follows is one T cell receptor beta chain and its context. Its antigen is not identified. This specimen belongs to a study of T cell responses to AZD1222 COVID-19 vaccine. Study-wide points: The donors showed a predominance of white British ancestry and of females, with possible underestimation of clonal diversity. Increased Spike-specific TCR breadth and depth were observed after two AZD1222 doses.

Using immunoSEQ multiplex PCR, the repertoire was profiled, and TCRdb retains in-frame clones only, with some absent. In the table there are around 150,000 clones, 90% of which are singletons. This TCR derives from an adult in good health. Specimen: peripheral blood, collected on day 0 of AZD1222 vaccination.

CDR3 coding DNA: TGTGCCAGCAGTTCGGGTTTGACTGAAGCTTTCTTT. The encoded protein is CASSSGLTEAFF. The chain recombines TRBV25-1 with TRBJ1-1; D is ambiguous. The CDR3 length is 12 residues. Germline CDR1 is MGHDK and CDR2 is SYGVNS. Trimming cost V 5 bases and J 5 bases, with 9 bases left between them.